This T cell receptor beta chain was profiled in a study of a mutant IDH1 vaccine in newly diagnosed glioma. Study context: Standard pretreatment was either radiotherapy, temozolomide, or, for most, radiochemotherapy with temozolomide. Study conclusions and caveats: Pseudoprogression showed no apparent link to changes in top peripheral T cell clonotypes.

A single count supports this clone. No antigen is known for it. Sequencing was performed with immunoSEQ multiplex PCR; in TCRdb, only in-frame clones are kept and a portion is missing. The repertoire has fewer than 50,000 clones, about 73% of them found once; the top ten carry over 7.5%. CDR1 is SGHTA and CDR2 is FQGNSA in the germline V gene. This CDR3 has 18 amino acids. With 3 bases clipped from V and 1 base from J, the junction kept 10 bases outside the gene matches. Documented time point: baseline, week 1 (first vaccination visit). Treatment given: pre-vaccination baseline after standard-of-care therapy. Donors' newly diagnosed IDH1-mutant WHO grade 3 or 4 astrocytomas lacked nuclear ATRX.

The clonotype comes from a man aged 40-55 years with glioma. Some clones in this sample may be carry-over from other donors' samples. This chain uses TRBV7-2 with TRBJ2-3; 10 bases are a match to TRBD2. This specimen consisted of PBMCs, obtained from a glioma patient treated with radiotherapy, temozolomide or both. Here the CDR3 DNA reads TGTGCCAGCAGCTTCAGCGGGGGGGCTTATTTCGGCACAGATACGCAGTATTTT. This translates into CASSFSGGAYFGTDTQYF.